The 8 T cell receptor beta chains reported below all come from one sample, sequenced in a study of OX40 agonist ivuxolimab in advanced cancers. Library creation used the immunoSEQ multiplex PCR assay. TCRdb took over this immuneACCESS table, retaining in-frame rearrangements with V and J assigned. Such tables are incomplete; in checked studies, under half of the missing clones stem from an unresolved V gene, and the remainder is unexplained. This sample holds around 34,000 clones; around 81% were observed only once. The ten largest make up under 1.5% of the sample. The sample here was CD4+ or CD8+ T cells sorted from blood, taken in a trial of the OX40 agonist ivuxolimab. The receptors come from an adult with an advanced solid tumor such as melanoma, head and neck, liver or kidney cancer.

V and J are TRBV2 and TRBJ1-3; TRBD1 matches 10 bases. Germline V gene lookup returns CDR1 SNHLY and CDR2 FYNNEI. V was pared by 2 bases and J by 3 bases, with 4 bases of the junction left unmatched. The CDR3 loop spans 16 amino acids. Here the CDR3 reads CASSELGQGSGNTIYF. The CDR3 nucleotides are TGTGCCAGCAGTGAATTGGGACAGGGGAGTGGAAACACCATATATTTT.

Only one count was recorded for this clone. This chain connects TRBV6-6 to TRBJ1-1; no reliable D call. Germline-derived CDR1 and CDR2 are MNHNY and SVGAGI (reference sequence). The germline V and J ends were trimmed by 2 bases and 1 base, with 8 bases remaining between them. This CDR3 spans 14 amino acids. CDR3 nucleotide sequence: TGTGCCAGCAGTTACGGCGGCCCGAACACTGAAGCTTTCTTT. Translation: CASSYGGPNTEAFF.

This rearrangement joins TRBV11-2 to TRBJ2-2, with no clear D. Germline V CDR1 and CDR2: SGHAT, FQNNGV. The CDR3 runs to 14 residues. V dropped 3 bases and J dropped 1 base, with 6 bases sitting between them. CDR3 in DNA: TGTGCCAGCAGCTTCTCGGTGAACACCGGGGAGCTGTTTTTT. The encoded protein is CASSFSVNTGELFF.

V and J are TRBV7-2 and TRBJ2-3, with a weak D call TRBD2 (6 bases). Trimming shortened V by 1 base and J by 1 base, and 9 bases separated the two germline ends. Germline V gives CDR1 SGHTA, CDR2 FQGNSA. The CDR3 is made up of 15 amino acids. The CDR3 loop is CASSLEWGGTDTQYF. DNA of the CDR3: TGTGCCAGCAGCTTAGAGTGGGGGGGCACAGATACGCAGTATTTT. Filled out from reference TRBV7-2 and TRBJ2-3, the complete variable domain reads GAGVSQSPSNKVTEKGKDVELRCDPISGHTALYWYRQSLGQGLEFLIYFQGNSAPDKSGLPSDRFSAERTGGSVSTLTIQRTQQEDSAVYLCASSLEWGGTDTQYFGPGTRLTVL.

The V gene is TRBV5-4, the J gene TRBJ2-3, with D possibly being TRBD2 (6 bases). Trimming took 2 bases from V and 2 from J, leaving 12 bases between them. The CDR3 has 15 amino acids. Germline V lookup: CDR1 SGHNT, CDR2 YYREEE (reference sequence). CDR3 bases: TGTGCCAGCAGCTTTAGGCGGGGAAACACAGATACGCAGTATTTT. Translation gives CASSFRRGNTDTQYF. Filled out from reference TRBV5-4 and TRBJ2-3, the complete variable domain reads ETGVTQSPTHLIKTRGQQVTLRCSSQSGHNTVSWYQQALGQGPQFIFQYYREEENGRGNFPPRFSGLQFPNYSSELNVNALELDDSALYLCASSFRRGNTDTQYFGPGTRLTVL.

Relative to its sample, this clone is medium-sized. The chain links TRBV2 to TRBJ1-2, with D unclear. The CDR3 length is 12 residues. Trimming stripped 6 bases from V and 2 bases from J, with 7 bases between. Germline lookup yields CDR1 SNHLY and CDR2 FYNNEI. CDR3 DNA: TGTGCCAGCAGCCCAGAGAACTATGGCTACACCTTC. Its translation is CASSPENYGYTF.

The chain joins TRBV4-3 to TRBJ1-2, with D maybe TRBD1 (5 bases). The V and J ends lost 3 bases and 7 bases respectively, with 15 bases between them. Germline V gene data show CDR1 as LGHNA and CDR2 as YSLEER. The CDR3 has 14 residues. The CDR3 DNA reads as TGCGCCAGCAGCCACGGCCCCGGGGCACGTGGCTACACCTTC. It is translated as CASSHGPGARGYTF.

This clone was seen a handful of times. This chain joins TRBV5-4 and TRBJ2-2; D gene unclear. Trimming removed 0 bases at V and 2 bases at J, with 5 bases between. Germline-derived CDR1 and CDR2 are SGHNT and YYREEE (reference sequence). The length of the CDR3 is 14 residues. The CDR3 loop is CASSLDRNTGELFF. CDR3 DNA sequence: TGTGCCAGCAGCTTGGACAGAAACACCGGGGAGCTGTTTTTT. Combining the CDR3 with reference TRBV5-4 and TRBJ2-2 gives the whole variable domain ETGVTQSPTHLIKTRGQQVTLRCSSQSGHNTVSWYQQALGQGPQFIFQYYREEENGRGNFPPRFSGLQFPNYSSELNVNALELDDSALYLCASSLDRNTGELFFGEGSRLTVL.